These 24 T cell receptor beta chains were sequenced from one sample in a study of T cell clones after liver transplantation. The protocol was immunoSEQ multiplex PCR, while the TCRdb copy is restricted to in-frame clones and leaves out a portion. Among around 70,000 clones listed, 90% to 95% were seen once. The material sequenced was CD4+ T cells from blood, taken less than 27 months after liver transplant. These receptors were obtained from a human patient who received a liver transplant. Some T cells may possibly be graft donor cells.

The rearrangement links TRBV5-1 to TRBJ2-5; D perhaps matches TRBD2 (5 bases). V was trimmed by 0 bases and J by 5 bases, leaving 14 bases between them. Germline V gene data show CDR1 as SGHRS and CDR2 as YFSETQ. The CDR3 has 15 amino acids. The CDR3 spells CASSLGVGLAETQYF. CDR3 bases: TGCGCCAGCAGCTTGGGGGTTGGGTTAGCGGAGACCCAGTACTTC.

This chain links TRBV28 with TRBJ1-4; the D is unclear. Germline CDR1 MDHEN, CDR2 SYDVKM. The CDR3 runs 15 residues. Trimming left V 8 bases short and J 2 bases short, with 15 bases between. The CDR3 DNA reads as TGTGCCAGCCGGTTGGGGTCGGTGACTAATGAAAAACTGTTTTTT. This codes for CASRLGSVTNEKLFF.

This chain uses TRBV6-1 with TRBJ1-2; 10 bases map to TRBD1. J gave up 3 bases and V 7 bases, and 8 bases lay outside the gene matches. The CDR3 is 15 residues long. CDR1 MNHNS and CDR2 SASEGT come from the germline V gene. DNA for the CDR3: TGTGCCAGCAAATTAGGACAGGGGGTCGACTATGGCTACACCTTC. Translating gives CASKLGQGVDYGYTF.

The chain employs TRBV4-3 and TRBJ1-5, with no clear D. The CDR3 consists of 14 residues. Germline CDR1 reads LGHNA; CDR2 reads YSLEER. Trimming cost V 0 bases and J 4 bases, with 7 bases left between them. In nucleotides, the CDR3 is TGCGCCAGCAGCCAAGACGGAACTAATCAGCCCCAGCATTTT. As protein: CASSQDGTNQPQHF.

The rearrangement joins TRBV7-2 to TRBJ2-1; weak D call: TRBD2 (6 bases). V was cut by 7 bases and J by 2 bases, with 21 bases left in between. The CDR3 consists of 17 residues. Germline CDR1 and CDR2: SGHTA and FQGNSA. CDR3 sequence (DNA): TGTGCCAGCACCTCTCGTCGTGGGGGGTACCCCTACAATGAGCAGTTCTTC. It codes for CASTSRRGGYPYNEQFF.

The CDR3 DNA reads TGTGCCAGCAGCTCGCTAAAGGGGGCACGGGAGCAGTACTTC. The encoded protein is CASSSLKGAREQYF. This rearrangement joins TRBV11-3 to TRBJ2-7, with TRBD1 matching 7 bases. CDR1 and CDR2 (germline): SGHNT, YENEEA. With 4 bases clipped from V and 7 bases from J, the junction kept 10 bases outside the gene matches. The CDR3 covers 14 residues.

The CDR3 loop is CASSPQSAGHTEAFF. CDR3 coding DNA: TGTGCCAGTAGTCCCCAATCCGCAGGGCACACTGAAGCTTTCTTT. The rearrangement joins TRBV19 to TRBJ1-1; D is possibly TRBD1 (5 bases). V shed 5 bases and J shed 3 bases, with 16 bases lying between them. The CDR3 runs 15 residues. CDR1 and CDR2 from the germline V gene are LNHDA and SQIVND (reference sequence).

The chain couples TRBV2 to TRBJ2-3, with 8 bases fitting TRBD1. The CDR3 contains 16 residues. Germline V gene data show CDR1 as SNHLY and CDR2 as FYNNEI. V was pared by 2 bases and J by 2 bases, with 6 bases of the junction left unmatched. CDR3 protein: CASSEQTGVPTDTQYF. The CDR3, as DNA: TGTGCCAGCAGTGAACAGACAGGGGTTCCCACAGATACGCAGTATTTT.

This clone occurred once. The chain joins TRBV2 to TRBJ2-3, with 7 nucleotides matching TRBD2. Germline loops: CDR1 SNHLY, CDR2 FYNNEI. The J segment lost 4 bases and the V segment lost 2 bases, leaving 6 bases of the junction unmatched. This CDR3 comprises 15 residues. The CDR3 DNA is TGTGCCAGCAGTGAAAGGGCTAGCGGTGCAGATACGCAGTATTTT. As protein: CASSERASGADTQYF.

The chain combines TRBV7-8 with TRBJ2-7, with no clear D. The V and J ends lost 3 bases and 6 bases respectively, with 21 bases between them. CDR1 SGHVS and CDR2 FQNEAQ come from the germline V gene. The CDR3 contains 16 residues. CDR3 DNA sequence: TGTGCCAGCAGCTTTTCACCCGACCGGATGTCGGGCGAGCAGTACTTC. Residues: CASSFSPDRMSGEQYF.

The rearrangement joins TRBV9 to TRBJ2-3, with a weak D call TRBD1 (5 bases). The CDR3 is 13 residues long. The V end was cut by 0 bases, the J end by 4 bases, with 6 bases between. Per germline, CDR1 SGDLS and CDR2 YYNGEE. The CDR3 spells CASSVEGPDTQYF. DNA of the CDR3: TGTGCCAGCAGCGTAGAGGGGCCAGATACGCAGTATTTT.

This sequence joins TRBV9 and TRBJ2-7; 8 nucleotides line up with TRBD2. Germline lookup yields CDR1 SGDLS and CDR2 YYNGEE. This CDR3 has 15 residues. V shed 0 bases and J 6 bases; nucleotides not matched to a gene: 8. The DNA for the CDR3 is TGTGCCAGCAGCGTAGGAGGGACTAGAACCGGCGAGCAGTACTTC. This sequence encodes CASSVGGTRTGEQYF.

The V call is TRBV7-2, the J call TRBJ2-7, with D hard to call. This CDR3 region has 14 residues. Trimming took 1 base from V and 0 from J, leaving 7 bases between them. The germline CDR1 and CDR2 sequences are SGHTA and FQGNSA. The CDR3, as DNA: TGTGCCAGCAGCTTAGATACTAACTCCTACGAGCAGTACTTC. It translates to CASSLDTNSYEQYF.

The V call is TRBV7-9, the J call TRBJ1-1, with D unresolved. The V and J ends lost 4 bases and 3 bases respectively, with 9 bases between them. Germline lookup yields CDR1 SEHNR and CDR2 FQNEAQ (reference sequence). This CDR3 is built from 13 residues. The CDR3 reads CASSYSTDTEAFF. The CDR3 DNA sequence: TGTGCCAGCAGCTATTCAACCGACACTGAAGCTTTCTTT.

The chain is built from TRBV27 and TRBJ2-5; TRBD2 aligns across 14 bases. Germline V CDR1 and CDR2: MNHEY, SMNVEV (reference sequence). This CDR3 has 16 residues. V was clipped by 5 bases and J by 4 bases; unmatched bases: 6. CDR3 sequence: CASSQTSGRGGETQYF. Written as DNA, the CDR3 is TGTGCCAGCAGTCAGACTAGCGGGAGGGGGGGAGAGACCCAGTACTTC.

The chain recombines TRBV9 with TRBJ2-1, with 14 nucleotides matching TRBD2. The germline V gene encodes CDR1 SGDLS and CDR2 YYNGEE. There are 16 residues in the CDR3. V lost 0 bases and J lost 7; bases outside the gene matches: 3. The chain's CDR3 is CASSVGGLAGDNEQFF. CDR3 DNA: TGTGCCAGCAGCGTAGGGGGACTAGCGGGAGATAATGAGCAGTTCTTC. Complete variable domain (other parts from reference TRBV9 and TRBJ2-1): DSGVTQTPKHLITATGQRVTLRCSPRSGDLSVYWYQQSLDQGLQFLIQYYNGEERAKGNILERFSAQQFPDLHSELNLSSLELGDSALYFCASSVGGLAGDNEQFFGPGTRLTVL.

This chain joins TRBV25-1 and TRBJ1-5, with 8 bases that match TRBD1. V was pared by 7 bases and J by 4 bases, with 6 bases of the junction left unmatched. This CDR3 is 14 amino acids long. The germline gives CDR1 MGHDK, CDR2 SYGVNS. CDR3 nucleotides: TGTGCCAGCAAAGGACAGGGTAAAAATCAGCCCCAGCATTTT. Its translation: CASKGQGKNQPQHF.

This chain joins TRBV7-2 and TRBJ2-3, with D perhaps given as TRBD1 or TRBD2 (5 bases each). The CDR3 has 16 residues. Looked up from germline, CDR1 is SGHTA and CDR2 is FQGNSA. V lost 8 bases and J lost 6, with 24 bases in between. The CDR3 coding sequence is TGTGCCAGCGGAGAGGGACGATCGAGGTTTAGGGATACGCAGTATTTT. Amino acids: CASGEGRSRFRDTQYF.

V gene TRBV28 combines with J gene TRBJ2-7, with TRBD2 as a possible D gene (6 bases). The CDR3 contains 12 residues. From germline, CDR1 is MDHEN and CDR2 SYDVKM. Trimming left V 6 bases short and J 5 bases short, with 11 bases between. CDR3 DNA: TGTGCCAGCAGGGAGGGTCGGGACGAGCAGTACTTC. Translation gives CASREGRDEQYF. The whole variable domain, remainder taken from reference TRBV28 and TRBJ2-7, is DVKVTQSSRYLVKRTGEKVFLECVQDMDHENMFWYRQDPGLGLRLIYFSYDVKMKEKGDIPEGYSVSREKKERFSLILESASTNQTSMYLCASREGRDEQYFGPGTRLTVT.

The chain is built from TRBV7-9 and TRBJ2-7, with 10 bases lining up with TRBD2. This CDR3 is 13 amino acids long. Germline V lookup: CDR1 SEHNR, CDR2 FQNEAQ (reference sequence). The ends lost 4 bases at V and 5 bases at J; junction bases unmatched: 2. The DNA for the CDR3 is TGTGCCAGCAGCTACGGACTAGCGGACGAGCAGTACTTC. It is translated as CASSYGLADEQYF.

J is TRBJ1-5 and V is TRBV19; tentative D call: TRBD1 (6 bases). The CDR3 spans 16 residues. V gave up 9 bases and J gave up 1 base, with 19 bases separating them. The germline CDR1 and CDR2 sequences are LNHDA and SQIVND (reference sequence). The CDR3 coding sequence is TGTGCCAGATCCCAAGGGGGGTTCAGCAGCAATCAGCCCCAGCATTTT. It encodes CARSQGGFSSNQPQHF.

The CDR3 protein is CASSLLGGGNQPQHF. The CDR3, as DNA: TGTGCCAGCAGCCTTCTGGGGGGAGGCAATCAGCCCCAGCATTTT. The chain is built from TRBV6-9 and TRBJ1-5; TRBD1 might be the D (5 bases). Germline assignment: CDR1 MNHGY and CDR2 SVAAGI. The V end was cut by 6 bases, the J end by 2 bases, with 14 bases between. There are 15 residues in the CDR3.

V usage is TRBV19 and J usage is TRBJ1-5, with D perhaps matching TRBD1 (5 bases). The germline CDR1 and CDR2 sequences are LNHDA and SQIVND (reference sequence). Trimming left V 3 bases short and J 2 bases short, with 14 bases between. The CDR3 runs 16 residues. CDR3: CASSIRGVAGNQPQHF. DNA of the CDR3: TGTGCCAGTAGTATTCGGGGGGTTGCTGGCAATCAGCCCCAGCATTTT.

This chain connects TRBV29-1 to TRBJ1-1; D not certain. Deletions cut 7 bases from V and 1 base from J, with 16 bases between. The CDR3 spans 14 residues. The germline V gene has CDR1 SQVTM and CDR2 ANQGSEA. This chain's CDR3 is CSAGARPENTEAFF. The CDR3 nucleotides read TGCAGCGCCGGCGCCAGGCCGGAGAACACTGAAGCTTTCTTT. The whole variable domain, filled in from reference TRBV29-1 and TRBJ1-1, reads SAVISQKPSRDICQRGTSLTIQCQVDSQVTMMFWYRQQPGQSLTLIATANQGSEATYESGFVIDKFPISRPNLTFSTLTVSNMSPEDSSIYLCSAGARPENTEAFFGQGTRLTVV.